Listed here are 9 T cell receptor beta chains from one sample, sequenced in a study of cytomegalovirus exposure and HLA in healthy donors. PCR primers comprised 60 Vbeta and 13 Jbeta primers. This table comes from immunoSEQ multiplex PCR, and its TCRdb copy is limited to in-frame clones, with some not included. Of under 200,000 clones listed, around 75% are singletons. Material for sequencing was PBMCs. The receptors shown here come from a woman aged 25 to 39 in good health and CMV-seronegative.

The rearrangement joins TRBV27 to TRBJ1-1; 8 bases fit TRBD1. This CDR3 has 13 amino acids. Per the germline V gene, CDR1 is MNHEY and CDR2 is SMNVEV (reference sequence). V lost 6 bases, J lost 5 bases, and 5 bases stayed unmatched. The CDR3, as DNA: TGTGCCAGCAGGAGGACAGGGCGTACTGAAGCTTTCTTT. This gives the protein CASRRTGRTEAFF.

The chain links TRBV5-4 to TRBJ2-1; TRBD1 agrees at 9 bases. The germline CDR1 and CDR2 sequences are SGHNT and YYREEE (reference sequence). The trim removed 0 bases at V and 3 bases at J, leaving 10 bases unmatched. The CDR3 has 18 residues. The CDR3: CASSLVIAGTGLYNEQFF. In DNA, the CDR3 is TGTGCCAGCAGCTTGGTAATTGCGGGGACAGGGCTCTACAATGAGCAGTTCTTC.

The genes are TRBV6-1 and TRBJ2-3; 9 bases line up with TRBD2. The CDR3 contains 15 residues. J lost 9 bases, V lost 7 bases, and 14 bases had no gene match. CDR1 and CDR2 from the germline V gene are MNHNS and SASEGT. Written as DNA, the CDR3 is TGTGCCAGCAAGAGCGGGGGGACCCGGGGGTGGACGCAGTATTTT. Translating gives CASKSGGTRGWTQYF.

The rearrangement joins TRBV7-3 to TRBJ2-1, with unresolved D. V shed 4 bases and J shed 0 bases, with 13 bases lying between them. Germline loops: CDR1 SGHTA, CDR2 FQGTGA. The CDR3 is 16 amino acids. This CDR3 reads CASSSESASSYNEQFF. CDR3 coding DNA: TGTGCCAGCAGCTCGGAAAGCGCGAGCTCCTACAATGAGCAGTTCTTC.

To note about this clone: A read error may account for a junction end that differs from germline. The J gene is TRBJ2-7, the V gene TRBV7-9, with D possibly matching TRBD2 (5 bases). CDR1 is SEHNR, CDR2 FQNEAQ, per germline (reference sequence). The CDR3 is 13 amino acids. As DNA, the CDR3 is TGTTCCAGCAGCTTACCTAGCACCTACGAGCAGTACTTC. Its translation: CSSSLPSTYEQYF.

The chain employs TRBV6-1 and TRBJ2-4; 7 bases are a match to TRBD2. The CDR3 runs to 14 residues. The ends lost 5 bases at V and 5 bases at J; junction bases unmatched: 6. Germline V gene data show CDR1 as MNHNS and CDR2 as SASEGT. CDR3 residues: CASSRGGAENIQYF. The CDR3 coding sequence is TGTGCCAGCAGTCGGGGAGGGGCTGAAAACATTCAGTACTTC.

The V gene is TRBV11-2, the J gene TRBJ2-7; a possible D gene is TRBD1 (6 bases). Trimming stripped 7 bases from V and 0 bases from J, with 16 bases between. The germline V gene has CDR1 SGHAT and CDR2 FQNNGV. The CDR3 has 15 residues. The CDR3 sequence is CASTRTEPYSYEQYF. As DNA, the CDR3 is TGTGCCAGCACAAGGACAGAGCCTTACTCCTACGAGCAGTACTTC.

The gene calls are TRBV6-1 and TRBJ1-1; D is uncertain. CDR3 length: 13 residues. Germline values: CDR1 MNHNS, CDR2 SASEGT. Trimming removed 6 bases at V and 3 bases at J, with 11 bases between. The CDR3 coding sequence is TGTGCCAGCAGGCTAGTGGGTGACACTGAAGCTTTCTTT. Its protein product is CASRLVGDTEAFF.

The chain recombines TRBV18 with TRBJ1-2; 10 nucleotides align to TRBD1. This CDR3 has 14 residues. From germline, CDR1 is KGHSH and CDR2 LQKENI. V trimming: 4 bases; J trimming: 2 bases; junction bases outside the gene matches: 1. The CDR3 region is CASSRDRGNYGYTF. CDR3 sequence (DNA): TGTGCCAGCTCACGGGACAGGGGAAACTATGGCTACACCTTC.